Listed below are T cell receptor beta chains from one sample, sequenced in a study of PD-1 blockade in classical Hodgkin lymphoma. Some clones are missing from TCRdb's copy, which holds only in-frame ones; the method was immunoSEQ multiplex PCR. The repertoire holds 150,000 or so clones, with less than 80% as singletons. This specimen was peripheral blood mononuclear cells (PBMCs), taken before the second cycle of nivolumab. These receptors originate from a human donor with classical Hodgkin lymphoma. CDR3s include the opening cysteine and the closing phenylalanine or tryptophan. The order of the fields is CDR3 DNA, CDR3 protein, V gene, clone size, J gene, D gene. A D gene is named only where the DNA matches it firmly. Not every row has a clone size; where given, it reads once, few, many or a size class.

DNA: TGTGCCAGCAGCGTAGGGGGGACAGGTATATACGAGCAGTACTTC
CDR3: CASSVGGTGIYEQYF
V: TRBV9
size: .
J: TRBJ2-7
D: TRBD1

DNA: TGTGCCAGCAGCTTAGCTGGCGTTGCGGGACCCCTCCACTTT
CDR3: CASSLAGVAGPLHF
V: TRBV7-9
size: .
J: TRBJ1-6
D: .

DNA: TGTGCCAGCAGCGTAGCGGGCGGGGATACGCAGTATTTT
CDR3: CASSVAGGDTQYF
V: TRBV9
size: .
J: TRBJ2-3
D: .

DNA: TGTGCCAGCAGCTCCCCCGACAGGGGGAGCACTGAAGCTTTCTTT
CDR3: CASSSPDRGSTEAFF
V: TRBV7-9
size: .
J: TRBJ1-1
D: TRBD1

DNA: TGTGCCAGCAGCTTGGCCGGGACAGGGTATACCGGGGAGCTGTTTTTT
CDR3: CASSLAGTGYTGELFF
V: TRBV11-1
size: .
J: TRBJ2-2
D: TRBD1

DNA: TGTGCCAGCACCCACCGGGGGCGGGAGATGGGAGAGACCCAGTACTTC
CDR3: CASTHRGREMGETQYF
V: TRBV5-4
size: .
J: TRBJ2-5
D: .

DNA: TGTGCCAGCAGCTCGGGATATGGGATAGGGACCACAGATACGCAGTATTTT
CDR3: CASSSGYGIGTTDTQYF
V: TRBV13
size: .
J: TRBJ2-3
D: .

DNA: TGTGCCAGCAGCGCGAGGATCCGGGACTTCTACAATGAGCAGTTCTTC
CDR3: CASSARIRDFYNEQFF
V: TRBV9
size: .
J: TRBJ2-1
D: .

DNA: TGTGCCAGTAGATCCGGACAGGGGGCTTTCTATGGCTACACCTTC
CDR3: CASRSGQGAFYGYTF
V: TRBV19
size: .
J: TRBJ1-2
D: TRBD1

DNA: TGTGCCAGCAGCACCCGCCTTACTAACTATGGCTACACCTTC
CDR3: CASSTRLTNYGYTF
V: TRBV7-9
size: .
J: TRBJ1-2
D: .

DNA: TGTGCCAGCAGTGAGGACAGGCGCGCCTACACTGAAGCTTTCTTT
CDR3: CASSEDRRAYTEAFF
V: TRBV6-1
size: few
J: TRBJ1-1
D: TRBD1

DNA: TGTGCCAGCCTAAATTCTAGGTCCTACAATGAGCAGTTCTTC
CDR3: CASLNSRSYNEQFF
V: TRBV7-9
size: .
J: TRBJ2-1
D: .

DNA: TGTGCCAGCAGCATCCTTAGCGGGGGGAGCACAGATACGCAGTATTTT
CDR3: CASSILSGGSTDTQYF
V: TRBV5-6
size: .
J: TRBJ2-3
D: TRBD2

DNA: TGTGCCAGCAGTGCTTACAGGGGATGGGCTGAAGCTTTCTTT
CDR3: CASSAYRGWAEAFF
V: TRBV27
size: few
J: TRBJ1-1
D: TRBD1

DNA: TGTGCCAGCAGTGGGTATCTCTCCTACGAGCAGTACTTC
CDR3: CASSGYLSYEQYF
V: TRBV6-1
size: .
J: TRBJ2-7
D: .

DNA: TGTGCCAGCAGCTTAGAAAGGGGCTATGGCTACACCTTC
CDR3: CASSLERGYGYTF
V: TRBV7-2
size: .
J: TRBJ1-2
D: .

DNA: TGTGCCAGCAGTGAAGAAGGTGGGGCTTCTAACTATGGCTACACCTTC
CDR3: CASSEEGGASNYGYTF
V: TRBV2
size: .
J: TRBJ1-2
D: .

DNA: TGTGCCAGCTCTCTCGGGACCCCCTCCGGCAATGAGCAGTTCTTC
CDR3: CASSLGTPSGNEQFF
V: TRBV18
size: .
J: TRBJ2-1
D: .

DNA: TGTGCCAGCAGCCCCCCGGGGACAAGCCTCTACGAGCAGTACTTC
CDR3: CASSPPGTSLYEQYF
V: TRBV5-4
size: .
J: TRBJ2-7
D: .

DNA: TGTGCCAGCAGCGTGACAGGGACCAACACTGAAGCTTTCTTT
CDR3: CASSVTGTNTEAFF
V: TRBV9
size: .
J: TRBJ1-1
D: TRBD1

DNA: TGTGCCAGCAGAGGGACTAGAACCTCCGGTGAGCAGTTCTTC
CDR3: CASRGTRTSGEQFF
V: TRBV2
size: .
J: TRBJ2-1
D: TRBD2

DNA: TGTGCCAGCAGCTTGGTAAACACCGGGGAGCTGTTTTTT
CDR3: CASSLVNTGELFF
V: TRBV11-2
size: .
J: TRBJ2-2
D: .

DNA: TGTGCCAGCAGCTTGGCCGGGGGGTCCCACGGAGCCTACAATGAGCAGTTCTTC
CDR3: CASSLAGGSHGAYNEQFF
V: TRBV5-4
size: .
J: TRBJ2-1
D: TRBD2

DNA: .
CDR3: CASSTFGTGTYEQYF
V: TRBV21-1
size: .
J: TRBJ2-7
D: .

DNA: TGTGCCAGCAGTTTAGCAGGGGGGTATGGCTACACCTTC
CDR3: CASSLAGGYGYTF
V: TRBV28
size: .
J: TRBJ1-2
D: TRBD1

DNA: TGTGCCAGCTCACCCTCCACCTCTTTTTACGACGAGCAGTACTTC
CDR3: CASSPSTSFYDEQYF
V: TRBV18
size: .
J: TRBJ2-7
D: .

DNA: TGTGCCAGCTCGCGGACGGTGAACACCGGGGAGCTGTTTTTT
CDR3: CASSRTVNTGELFF
V: TRBV6-6
size: .
J: TRBJ2-2
D: .

DNA: TGTGCCAGCAGCTTTGAACTAGCGGGGGGTCTGAACACCGGGGAGCTGTTTTTT
CDR3: CASSFELAGGLNTGELFF
V: TRBV7-8
size: .
J: TRBJ2-2
D: TRBD2

DNA: TGTGCCAGCAGTGACCAGGGGGCGGGCTATGGCTACACCTTC
CDR3: CASSDQGAGYGYTF
V: TRBV2
size: .
J: TRBJ1-2
D: TRBD1

DNA: TGCGCCAGCAGCCAAGAATTGAGCACTATAATAAGCTATGGCTACACCTTC
CDR3: CASSQELSTIISYGYTF
V: TRBV5-4
size: .
J: TRBJ1-2
D: .

DNA: TGTGCCAGCTCACCACGGGCAGGGGAGAACGAGCAGTTCTTC
CDR3: CASSPRAGENEQFF
V: TRBV18
size: .
J: TRBJ2-1
D: .

DNA: TGTGCCAGCAAAGGGGGTCGGGCCCATGATCAGCCCCAGCATTTT
CDR3: CASKGGRAHDQPQHF
V: TRBV6-5
size: .
J: TRBJ1-5
D: .

DNA: TGTGCCATCACCGACAATTCCTACAATGAGCAGTTCTTC
CDR3: CAITDNSYNEQFF
V: TRBV10-3
size: .
J: TRBJ2-1
D: .

DNA: TGTGCCAAGTGCCGGGCTCCCCATAATTCACCCCTCCACTTT
CDR3: CAKCRAPHNSPLHF
V: TRBV6-4
size: once
J: TRBJ1-6
D: .

DNA: TGTGCCAGCAGTTCCCCGGACAGATTCTATGGCTACACCTTC
CDR3: CASSSPDRFYGYTF
V: TRBV28
size: .
J: TRBJ1-2
D: .

DNA: TGTGCCAGCAGCTTAGGCCCTTCTCGACCTAGGGGAGATACGCAGTATTTT
CDR3: CASSLGPSRPRGDTQYF
V: TRBV13
size: .
J: TRBJ2-3
D: .

DNA: TGTGCCAGCGCCCTAATGACAGGGAGAGAGACCCAGTACTTC
CDR3: CASALMTGRETQYF
V: TRBV6-5
size: .
J: TRBJ2-5
D: TRBD1

DNA: TGCGCCGGCTCTGACCGGGAGCAGTACTTC
CDR3: CAGSDREQYF
V: TRBV10-1
size: .
J: TRBJ2-7
D: .

DNA: TGTGCCAGCATCCGCAACAGGGACTACGAGCAGTACTTC
CDR3: CASIRNRDYEQYF
V: TRBV6-1
size: once
J: TRBJ2-7
D: .

DNA: TGTGCCAGCTCACCCCTGGAGGGGACGAGCTATGGCTACACCTTC
CDR3: CASSPLEGTSYGYTF
V: TRBV18
size: .
J: TRBJ1-2
D: .

DNA: TGTGCCAGCAGCCCGGGGTCCTACAATGAGCAGTTCTTC
CDR3: CASSPGSYNEQFF
V: TRBV14
size: .
J: TRBJ2-1
D: .

DNA: TGTGCCAGCAGCCTCCGGGGGGGCAGCTCCTACGAGCAGTACTTC
CDR3: CASSLRGGSSYEQYF
V: TRBV11-2
size: .
J: TRBJ2-7
D: TRBD2

DNA: TGTGCCAGCACCCCAGCGGGTCCCTATGGCTACACCTTC
CDR3: CASTPAGPYGYTF
V: TRBV6-1
size: .
J: TRBJ1-2
D: .

DNA: TGTGCCAGTAGTAGCGGGGCCAATAATGAAAAACTGTTTTTT
CDR3: CASSSGANNEKLFF
V: TRBV19
size: .
J: TRBJ1-4
D: .

DNA: TGTGCCAGCAGTTACGGTGGACAGGGCGATAATTCACCCCTCCACTTT
CDR3: CASSYGGQGDNSPLHF
V: TRBV6-6
size: .
J: TRBJ1-6
D: TRBD1

DNA: TGCAGCGTTAACCCGAACACCGGGGAGCTGTTTTTT
CDR3: CSVNPNTGELFF
V: TRBV29-1
size: .
J: TRBJ2-2
D: .

DNA: TGTGCCAGCGGCAAACCCCTCACCTATGGCTACACCTTC
CDR3: CASGKPLTYGYTF
V: TRBV6-6
size: .
J: TRBJ1-2
D: .

DNA: TGTGCCAGCTCACCTCTAGCGGCCAACACCGGGGAGCTGTTTTTT
CDR3: CASSPLAANTGELFF
V: TRBV18
size: .
J: TRBJ2-2
D: TRBD2

DNA: TGTGCCAGCGATGCAGAACAGGGGATCTTGAACACTGAAGCTTTCTTT
CDR3: CASDAEQGILNTEAFF
V: TRBV2
size: .
J: TRBJ1-1
D: TRBD1

DNA: TGTGCCATCAGTGAGAAGGCTGGGGGGGATGATGAGCAGTTCTTC
CDR3: CAISEKAGGDDEQFF
V: TRBV10-3
size: .
J: TRBJ2-1
D: TRBD2